This T cell receptor beta chain came from a study of blood T cell repertoires in COVID-19. Under the authors' procedure: Reference gene primer amplification gave estimated nucleated cell counts. Clones were read by immunoSEQ multiplex PCR, and TCRdb kept only the in-frame ones, dropping some. Clone size and V and J calls were adopted from that table, with D and trimming inferred from the DNA. The data contain 250,000 to 350,000 clones, approximately 86% of them singletons. V was shortened by 0 bases and J by 5 bases, with 10 bases between the two germline ends. Germline CDR1 is SGHRS and CDR2 is YFSETQ. The CDR3 is made up of 14 amino acids.

The rearrangement joins TRBV5-1 to TRBJ2-3; tentatively, D is TRBD1 (5 bases). Sequenced input: peripheral blood. This TCR was sampled from a woman in her forties or fifties who had recovered from COVID-19. As DNA, the CDR3 is TGCGCCAGCAGCTTGGCAGGGTCCAGAGATACGCAGTATTTT. It translates to CASSLAGSRDTQYF.